This T cell receptor (beta chain) was obtained from a study of response to subunit inactivated influenza vaccine. TCRdb processed the RT-PCR reads anew with MiXCR; each CDR3 protein has one entry. The sample includes approximately 530,000 distinct CDR3 sequences, over 10% seen only once; the top ten take around 12%. The source of this sequence is a man in his fifties who received an inactivated influenza vaccine. This specimen consisted of PBMCs from blood, obtained roughly 46 days after vaccination.

CDR3 sequence (DNA): TGTGCCAGCAGCTCCGGACTAGCGGGACGCTACAATGAGCAGTTCTTC. Translating it yields CASSSGLAGRYNEQFF. V usage is TRBV7-6 and J usage is TRBJ2-1, with 12 bases that match TRBD2. This CDR3 is built from 16 residues. CDR1 is SGHVS, CDR2 FNYEAQ, per germline. Trimming removed 4 bases from V and 3 bases from J; junction bases left unmatched: 4. Based on the CDR3 plus reference TRBV7-6 and TRBJ2-1, the full variable domain is GAGVSQSPRYKVTKRGQDVALRCDPISGHVSLYWYRQALGQGPEFLTYFNYEAQQDKSGLPNDRFSAERPEGSISTLTIQRTEQRDSAMYRCASSSGLAGRYNEQFFGPGTRLTVL.